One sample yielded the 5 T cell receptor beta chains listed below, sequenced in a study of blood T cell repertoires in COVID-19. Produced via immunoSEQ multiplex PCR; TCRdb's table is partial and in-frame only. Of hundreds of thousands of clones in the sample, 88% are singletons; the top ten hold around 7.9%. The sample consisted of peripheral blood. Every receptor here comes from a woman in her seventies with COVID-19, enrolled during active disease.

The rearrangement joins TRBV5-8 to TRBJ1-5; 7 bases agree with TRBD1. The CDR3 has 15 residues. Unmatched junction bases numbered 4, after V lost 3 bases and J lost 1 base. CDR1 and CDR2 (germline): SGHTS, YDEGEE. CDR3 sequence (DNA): TGTGCCAGCAGCTCTGACAGGGAGAGCAATCAGCCCCAGCATTTT. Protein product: CASSSDRESNQPQHF.

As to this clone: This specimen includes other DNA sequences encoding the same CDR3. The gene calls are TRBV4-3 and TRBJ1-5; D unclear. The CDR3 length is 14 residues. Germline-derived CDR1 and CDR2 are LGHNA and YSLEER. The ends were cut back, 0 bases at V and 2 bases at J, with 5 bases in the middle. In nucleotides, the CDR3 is TGCGCCAGCAGCCAAGATCGTGGCAATCAGCCCCAGCATTTT. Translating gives CASSQDRGNQPQHF.

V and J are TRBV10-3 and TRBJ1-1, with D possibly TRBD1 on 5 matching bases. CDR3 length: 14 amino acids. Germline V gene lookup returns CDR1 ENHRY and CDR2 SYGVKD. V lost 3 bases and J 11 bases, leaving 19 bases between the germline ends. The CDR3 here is CAISDFRDSRWAFF. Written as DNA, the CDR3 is TGTGCCATCAGTGACTTCCGGGACTCCCGGTGGGCTTTCTTT.

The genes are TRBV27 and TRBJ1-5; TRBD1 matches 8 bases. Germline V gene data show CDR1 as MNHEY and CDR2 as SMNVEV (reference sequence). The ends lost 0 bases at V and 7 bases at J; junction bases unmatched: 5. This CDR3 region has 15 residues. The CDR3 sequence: CASSLSSGGRQPQHF. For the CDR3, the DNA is TGTGCCAGCAGTTTATCGTCAGGGGGCAGACAGCCCCAGCATTTT.

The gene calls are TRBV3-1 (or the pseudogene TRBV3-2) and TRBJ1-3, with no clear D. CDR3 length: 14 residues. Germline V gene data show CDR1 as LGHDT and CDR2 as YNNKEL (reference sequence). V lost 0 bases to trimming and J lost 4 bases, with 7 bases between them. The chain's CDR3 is CASSQDLSGNTIYF. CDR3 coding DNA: TGTGCCAGCAGCCAAGATCTATCCGGAAACACCATATATTTT.